The next 25 T cell receptor beta chains were all read from a single sample in a study of T cell repertoires in cytomegalovirus infection. TCRdb itself ran the reads through MiXCR, one entry per CDR3 protein. The sample consists of 450,000 to 650,000 distinct CDR3 sequences, more than 20% of them appearing once. Material for sequencing was PBMCs. The receptors were gathered from a human donor in good health (CMV status not recorded). Some clones in this sample may be carry-over from other donors' samples.

V and J are TRBV2 and TRBJ1-2; D possibly corresponds to TRBD1 (6 bases). Trimming stripped 7 bases from V and 6 bases from J, with 18 bases between. The length of the CDR3 is 14 residues. Looked up from germline, CDR1 is SNHLY and CDR2 is FYNNEI. The CDR3 loop reads CASKLRTADDGYTF. CDR3 nucleotide sequence: TGTGCCAGCAAATTGAGGACAGCGGATGATGGCTACACCTTC. The full variable domain, its missing parts supplied by reference TRBV2 and TRBJ1-2, is EPEVTQTPSHQVTQMGQEVILRCVPISNHLYFYWYRQILGQKVEFLVSFYNNEISEKSEIFDDQFSVERPDGSNFTLKIRSTKLEDSAMYFCASKLRTADDGYTFGSGTRLTVV.

The chain is built from TRBV4-3 and TRBJ2-3, with TRBD2 as a possible D gene (5 bases). CDR1 is LGHNA, CDR2 YSLEER, per germline. CDR3 size: 15 residues. The V end was cut by 4 bases, the J end by 2 bases, with 13 bases between. The CDR3 bases are TGCGCCAGCAGCCGCCGGAGCGGTACCACAGATACGCAGTATTTT. Protein sequence: CASSRRSGTTDTQYF.

The chain employs TRBV19 and TRBJ1-2; unclear D gene. The CDR3 length is 10 residues. With 8 bases removed from V and 8 bases from J, the gap between germline ends came to 9 bases. Germline-derived CDR1 and CDR2 are LNHDA and SQIVND (reference sequence). The chain's CDR3 is CASFRRGYTF. CDR3 coding DNA: TGTGCCAGTTTTCGGAGGGGCTACACCTTC.

CDR3 amino acids: CASSLGLAGGRYEQYF. DNA for the CDR3: TGTGCCAGCAGTTTAGGCCTAGCGGGAGGGAGGTACGAGCAGTACTTC. This chain links TRBV27 with TRBJ2-7, with TRBD2 identical over 12 bases. With 2 bases clipped from V and 4 bases from J, the junction kept 6 bases outside the gene matches. The length of the CDR3 is 16 residues. Germline-derived CDR1 and CDR2 are MNHEY and SMNVEV (reference sequence).

The chain has TRBV10-3 and TRBJ1-5; D remains unclear. Trimming removed 0 bases at V and 7 bases at J, with 4 bases between. Germline V lookup: CDR1 ENHRY, CDR2 SYGVKD. The CDR3 totals 12 residues. The CDR3 region has the DNA TGTGCCATCAGTGAGTCCTACCAGCCCCAGCATTTT. Protein: CAISESYQPQHF.

Concerning this clonotype: An end of the junction does not agree with germline; a read error may underlie this. The chain uses TRBV28 and TRBJ2-4; D perhaps matches TRBD2 (6 bases). The CDR3 runs to 18 residues. Germline-derived CDR1 and CDR2 are MDHEN and SYDVKM. The CDR3 loop is CANSLRFPGGGAKNIQYF. CDR3 in DNA: TGTGCCAACAGTTTACGGTTCCCCGGTGGGGGGGCCAAAAACATTCAGTACTTC.

This clonotype was observed at least ten times. V usage is TRBV7-2 and J usage is TRBJ2-3; TRBD1 is a possible D gene (6 bases). In germline, CDR1 is SGHTA, CDR2 FQGNSA. Trimming shortened V by 6 bases and J by 5 bases, and 21 bases separated the two germline ends. This CDR3 region has 16 residues. CDR3 sequence (DNA): TGTGCCAGCAGGGTTGGGGCAGGGGCGCGTGTAGATACGCAGTATTTT. As protein: CASRVGAGARVDTQYF.

This clonotype has at least ten counts. The chain links TRBV7-8 to TRBJ1-6, with 9 bases that match TRBD1. This CDR3 has 18 amino acids. V shed 5 bases and J 8 bases; nucleotides not matched to a gene: 16. CDR1 and CDR2 from the germline V gene are SGHVS and FQNEAQ. CDR3 region: CASSQILKSTGGDSPLHF. CDR3 bases: TGTGCCAGCAGCCAAATATTGAAATCGACAGGGGGGGATTCACCCCTCCACTTT.

This clonotype appeared a single time. The chain is built from TRBV3-1 and TRBJ2-5; D not resolved. Trimming pared 1 base from V and 5 bases from J, leaving 11 bases between. The CDR3 covers 14 residues. The germline CDR1 and CDR2 sequences are LGHDT and YNNKEL (reference sequence). CDR3 nucleotides: TGTGCCAGCAGCCAAGTACTGACGGTTGAGACCCAGTACTTC. This encodes CASSQVLTVETQYF.

The chain carries TRBV6-2 or TRBV6-3 and TRBJ2-3, with D hard to call. The CDR3 has 12 residues. Between the trimmed V and J ends, which lost 4 bases and 6 bases, there was a span of 8 bases. The germline gives CDR1 MNHEY, CDR2 SVGEGT. CDR3 loop: CASSSNGDTQYF. In DNA form, the CDR3 reads TGTGCCAGCAGTTCGAATGGCGATACGCAGTATTTT.

V gene TRBV13 combines with J gene TRBJ1-4, with D maybe TRBD1 (5 bases). Looked up from germline, CDR1 is PRHDT and CDR2 is FYEKMQ (reference sequence). Trimming removed 5 bases at V and 4 bases at J, with 8 bases between. CDR3 length: 13 amino acids. The CDR3 loop reads CASSPGGNEKLFF. The DNA for the CDR3 is TGTGCCAGCAGCCCGGGGGGTAATGAAAAACTGTTTTTT.

The V and J genes are TRBV6-5 and TRBJ2-6; D not certain. V was clipped by 2 bases and J by 0 bases, with 11 bases between them. The CDR3 runs to 17 residues. Germline CDR1 is MNHEY and CDR2 is SVGAGI. The CDR3 here is CASSYRGSVSGANVLTF. In nucleotides, the CDR3 is TGTGCCAGCAGTTACCGTGGCAGCGTCTCTGGGGCCAACGTCCTGACTTTC.

This clonotype has just a few counts. V gene TRBV20-1 combines with J gene TRBJ2-1, with 11 positions matching TRBD2. The V gene's germline CDR1 is DFQATT and CDR2 SNEGSKA (reference sequence). Losses at the gene ends were 0 bases for V and 8 bases for J; bases not matched to a gene: 9. The CDR3 is 16 residues long. Here the CDR3 reads CSARDFLAGGWDEQFF. The CDR3 nucleotides read TGCAGTGCTAGAGACTTCCTAGCGGGAGGTTGGGATGAGCAGTTCTTC.

This clonotype occurred a few times. The J gene is TRBJ1-5, the V gene TRBV7-2; 7 bases match TRBD1. Looked up from germline, CDR1 is SGHTA and CDR2 is FQGNSA. CDR3 length: 14 residues. V trimming: 4 bases; J trimming: 7 bases; junction bases outside the gene matches: 7. The DNA for the CDR3 is TGTGCCAGCAGCTACAGGGGAGGAGAGCAGCCCCAGCATTTT. As protein: CASSYRGGEQPQHF.

This clonotype has only a few counts. The chain has TRBV10-3 and TRBJ2-2, with 12 bases lining up with TRBD2. The CDR3 totals 18 residues. With 6 bases clipped from V and 1 base from J, the junction kept 9 bases outside the gene matches. Looked up from germline, CDR1 is ENHRY and CDR2 is SYGVKD. DNA of the CDR3: TGTGCCATCAGGCCGACTAGCGGGAGCGACCTGAACACCGGGGAGCTGTTTTTT. Translation: CAIRPTSGSDLNTGELFF.

This clonotype rates as medium-sized (0.01 to 0.1%). V gene TRBV7-2 combines with J gene TRBJ1-5, with D hard to call. This CDR3 region has 15 residues. V was cut by 4 bases and J by 0 bases, with 10 bases left in between. In germline, CDR1 is SGHTA, CDR2 FQGNSA. As DNA, the CDR3 is TGTGCCAGCAGCTCGGCCCTAAATAGCAATCAGCCCCAGCATTTT. Translating it yields CASSSALNSNQPQHF.

The V and J genes are TRBV6-1 and TRBJ2-4, with 7 bases that match TRBD1. V gave up 5 bases and J gave up 9 bases; unmatched junction bases: 7. The CDR3 is 13 amino acids. Germline V CDR1 and CDR2: MNHNS, SASEGT. CDR3 amino acids: CASSQSGTAIQYF. CDR3 coding DNA: TGTGCCAGCAGTCAATCCGGGACAGCCATTCAGTACTTC.

This clonotype was seen only once. The V call is TRBV24-1, the J call TRBJ2-4; D not certain. The V and J ends lost 3 bases and 3 bases respectively, with 5 bases between them. The germline V gene encodes CDR1 KGHDR and CDR2 SFDVKD. This CDR3 comprises 13 residues. CDR3 DNA: TGTGCCACCAGTGATCAGGACAAAAACATTCAGTACTTC. Residues: CATSDQDKNIQYF.

The gene calls are TRBV19 and TRBJ2-1; the D gene is possibly TRBD2 (6 bases). Trimming pared 9 bases from V and 1 base from J, leaving 13 bases between. From germline, CDR1 is LNHDA and CDR2 SQIVND (reference sequence). CDR3 size: 14 residues. In DNA form, the CDR3 reads TGTGCCAGCAAAACTAGCTCATCCTACAATGAGCAGTTCTTC. Its translation: CASKTSSSYNEQFF.

This clonotype was found a few times. This rearrangement joins TRBV28 to TRBJ1-1; TRBD1 is a possible D gene (5 bases). Germline V CDR1 and CDR2: MDHEN, SYDVKM. The CDR3 sequence is 16 residues long. V lost 3 bases to trimming and J lost 1 base, with 15 bases between them. CDR3 residues: CASSFGGGGRNTEAFF. For the CDR3, the DNA is TGTGCCAGCAGTTTTGGGGGGGGTGGGAGGAACACTGAAGCTTTCTTT. Full variable domain (remainder filled in from reference TRBV28 and TRBJ1-1): DVKVTQSSRYLVKRTGEKVFLECVQDMDHENMFWYRQDPGLGLRLIYFSYDVKMKEKGDIPEGYSVSREKKERFSLILESASTNQTSMYLCASSFGGGGRNTEAFFGQGTRLTVV.

This clonotype was seen a few times. The rearrangement uses TRBV7-9 and TRBJ2-5; unclear D gene. The V end was cut by 2 bases, the J end by 5 bases, with 6 bases between. Germline V gene data show CDR1 as SEHNR and CDR2 as FQNEAQ (reference sequence). The CDR3 consists of 12 residues. For the CDR3, the DNA is TGTGCCAGCAGCTTATACGAGGAGACCCAGTACTTC. Amino acid sequence: CASSLYEETQYF.

Many counts were recorded for this clonotype. V and J are TRBV7-2 and TRBJ2-1; 8 nucleotides line up with TRBD2. Trimming cost V 0 bases and J 1 base; bases outside gene matches: 2. The germline V gene has CDR1 SGHTA and CDR2 FQGNSA. The CDR3 has 16 residues. DNA of the CDR3: TGTGCCAGCAGCTTAGCGGAGCGGGGGTCCTACAATGAGCAGTTCTTC. Protein product: CASSLAERGSYNEQFF.

The chain is built from TRBV19 and TRBJ1-1, with D unresolved. The CDR3 covers 11 residues. CDR1 is LNHDA, CDR2 SQIVND, per germline (reference sequence). Trimming left V 4 bases short and J 12 bases short, with 12 bases between. The chain's CDR3 is CASSSQLGTFF. DNA of the CDR3: TGTGCCAGTAGTAGCCAGCTGGGGACTTTCTTT.

This clonotype was counted only a few times. The chain joins TRBV12-3 or TRBV12-4 to TRBJ2-1; perhaps TRBD2 as D (5 bases). V gave up 6 bases and J gave up 0 bases, with 12 bases separating them. The CDR3 has 15 residues. This CDR3 is CASSLSDYSYNEQFF. The CDR3 DNA sequence: TGTGCCAGCAGCCTCAGTGACTACTCCTACAATGAGCAGTTCTTC.

Ten or more counts support this clonotype. The chain links TRBV7-8 to TRBJ2-7, with a tentative D call TRBD2 (5 bases). V lost 4 bases and J lost 6, with 13 bases in between. The CDR3 is 13 residues long. From germline, CDR1 is SGHVS and CDR2 FQNEAQ. The CDR3 sequence is CASSSYIEGEQYF. The CDR3 DNA sequence: TGTGCCAGCAGCTCCTACATAGAGGGCGAGCAGTACTTC. Supplemented by reference TRBV7-8 and TRBJ2-7, the full variable domain reads GAGVSQSPRYKVAKRGQDVALRCDPISGHVSLFWYQQALGQGPEFLTYFQNEAQLDKSGLPSDRFFAERPEGSVSTLKIQRTQQEDSAVYLCASSSYIEGEQYFGPGTRLTVT.